The clone carrying this TCR beta chain was recorded a few times. Its antigen remains unidentified. Amplification yielded TCR beta CDR3 regions, with RNA transcripts as the source. First-round RT-PCR of the TCR CDR3 relied on the HTBI primer set. TCRdb itself ran the multiplex PCR reads through MiXCR, one entry per CDR3 protein. Of around 600,000 distinct CDR3 sequences listed, around 15% are singletons. It was uncontrolled infection, other autoimmune disease, pregnancy or lactation that excluded patients. These data come from a study of T cells in Graves' hyperthyroidism and ophthalmopathy. Study-wide background: Pretreatment peripheral blood was obtained at initial diagnosis. Overall study results and limits: Appearing also in blood were most of the thyroid clonotypes expanded above 0.001.

CDR1 is SGHDN and CDR2 is FVKESK in the germline V gene. The CDR3 runs to 16 residues. The junction had 6 bases not matched to a gene; V was cut back by 3 bases and J by 2 bases. The specimen was blood. The sequence was collected from a woman in her 50s with Graves' ophthalmopathy. The V gene is TRBV14, the J gene TRBJ2-3, with TRBD1 matching 9 bases. In DNA form, the CDR3 reads TGTGCCAGCAGCCAGTTGGGACAGGGTATCACAGATACGCAGTATTTT. Protein sequence: CASSQLGQGITDTQYF.